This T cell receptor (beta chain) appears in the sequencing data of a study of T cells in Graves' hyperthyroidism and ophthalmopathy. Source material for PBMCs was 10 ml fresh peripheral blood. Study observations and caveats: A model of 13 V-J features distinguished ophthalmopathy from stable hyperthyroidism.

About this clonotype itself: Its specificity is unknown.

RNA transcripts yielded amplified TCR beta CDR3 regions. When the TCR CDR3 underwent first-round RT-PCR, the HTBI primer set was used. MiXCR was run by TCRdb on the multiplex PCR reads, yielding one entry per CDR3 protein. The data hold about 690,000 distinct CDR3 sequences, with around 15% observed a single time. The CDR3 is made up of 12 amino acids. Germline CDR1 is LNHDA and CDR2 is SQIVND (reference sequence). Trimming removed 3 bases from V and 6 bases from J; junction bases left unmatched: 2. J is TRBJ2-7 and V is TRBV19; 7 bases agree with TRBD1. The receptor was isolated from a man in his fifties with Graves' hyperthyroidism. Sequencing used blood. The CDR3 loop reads CASSMNRGEQYF. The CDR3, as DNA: TGTGCCAGTAGTATGAACAGGGGCGAGCAGTACTTC.